What follows is one T cell receptor (beta chain) and its context. The data belong to a study of T-cell memory formation after mild COVID-19. TCRdb re-derived calls from the 5' RACE reads in MiXCR, one entry per CDR3 protein. The table lists under 300,000 distinct CDR3 sequences, about a sixth of them singletons. With 5 bases removed from V and 4 bases from J, the gap between germline ends came to 20 bases. The germline V gene has CDR1 DFQATT and CDR2 SNEGSKA (reference sequence). The CDR3 is 15 residues long. This chain uses TRBV20-1 with TRBJ1-1; D not certain. What was sequenced was PBMCs or a T cell subset sorted from them (not recorded which). This receptor was obtained from a man younger than 30 who had mild COVID-19 (a few samples of this study predate the infection). Cell type and time point are not known. Written as DNA, the CDR3 is TGCAGTGCTCCCCGGGGTCGCCACCTGGGCACTGAAGCTTTCTTT. Encoded protein: CSAPRGRHLGTEAFF.